Below are 18 T cell receptor beta chains sequenced from a single sample in a study of T cell responses to AZD1222 COVID-19 vaccine. Generated by immunoSEQ multiplex PCR, the TCRdb table keeps only in-frame clones and is missing some. The table lists about 66,000 clones, 90% to 95% of them singletons, with 6.3% in the top ten. This specimen consisted of peripheral blood, obtained 28 days after the second dose of the MenACWY control vaccine. These receptors originate from an adult who received the MenACWY meningococcal vaccine as a control.

The chain joins TRBV14 to TRBJ1-1, with 8 nucleotides matching TRBD1. V dropped 5 bases and J dropped 2; count of bases not matched to a gene: 4. Per germline, CDR1 SGHDN and CDR2 FVKESK. The CDR3 is 14 residues long. The CDR3 coding sequence is TGTGCCAGCAGCTTTGGACAGGGAAACACTGAAGCTTTCTTT. It yields the protein CASSFGQGNTEAFF.

This clone appeared a single time. The CDR3 loop is CASSLFAGKNYEQYF. The DNA of the CDR3 is TGTGCCAGCAGCTTGTTCGCGGGGAAAAACTACGAGCAGTACTTC. This sequence joins TRBV7-3 and TRBJ2-7; D is perhaps TRBD2 (6 bases). CDR3 length equals 15 residues. V lost 3 bases, J lost 3 bases, and 15 bases lay in between. CDR1 is SGHTA, CDR2 FQGTGA, per germline.

The rearrangement links TRBV5-1 to TRBJ2-2; 7 bases are a match to TRBD2. Germline-derived CDR1 and CDR2 are SGHRS and YFSETQ. The CDR3 loop spans 14 amino acids. V was pared by 4 bases and J by 7 bases, with 7 bases of the junction left unmatched. CDR3 nucleotide sequence: TGCGCCAGCAGCGAGCCGGGAGGTAGCGGGGAGCTGTTTTTT. Translated, it gives CASSEPGGSGELFF.

This clone was picked up one time. The V and J genes are TRBV18 and TRBJ2-3; the match to TRBD2 covers 7 bases. There are 13 residues in the CDR3. Germline V CDR1 and CDR2: KGHSH, LQKENI. With V trimmed by 11 bases and J by 0 bases, 5 bases remained unmatched. The CDR3 protein is CAAGVSSTDTQYF. In DNA form, the CDR3 reads TGTGCCGCGGGAGTATCGAGCACAGATACGCAGTATTTT.

The chain joins TRBV7-2 to TRBJ1-1; D unresolved. This CDR3 has 16 residues. V was pared by 2 bases and J by 6 bases, with 19 bases between. From germline, CDR1 is SGHTA and CDR2 FQGNSA. The CDR3 DNA is TGTGCCAGCAGCTTAAATTCCTTGCGGAACCGGCCTGAAGCTTTCTTT. It yields the protein CASSLNSLRNRPEAFF. The full variable domain, its missing parts supplied by reference TRBV7-2 and TRBJ1-1, is GAGVSQSPSNKVTEKGKDVELRCDPISGHTALYWYRQSLGQGLEFLIYFQGNSAPDKSGLPSDRFSAERTGGSVSTLTIQRTQQEDSAVYLCASSLNSLRNRPEAFFGQGTRLTVV.

The V and J genes are TRBV18 and TRBJ2-7; D is undetermined. Trimming took off 4 bases at V and 5 bases at J, with 6 bases between the two ends. The germline gives CDR1 KGHSH, CDR2 LQKENI. The CDR3 runs 11 residues. Written as DNA, the CDR3 is TGTGCCAGCTCACATCTCAACGAGCAGTACTTC. This translates into CASSHLNEQYF.

V is TRBV6-5 and J is TRBJ2-3; TRBD2 is a possible D gene (5 bases). V lost 0 bases, J lost 0 bases, and 10 bases lay in between. CDR3 length: 16 residues. Germline V gene lookup returns CDR1 MNHEY and CDR2 SVGAGI. As DNA, the CDR3 is TGTGCCAGCAGTTACTCGAGGGTATCTAGCACAGATACGCAGTATTTT. Its protein is CASSYSRVSSTDTQYF.

J is TRBJ1-1 and V is TRBV6-2 or TRBV6-3; unclear D gene. The CDR3 spans 15 residues. Germline assignment: CDR1 MNHEY and CDR2 SVGEGT. V gave up 2 bases and J gave up 0 bases, with 10 bases separating them. The CDR3: CASSYRAALNTEAFF. DNA of the CDR3: TGTGCCAGCAGTTACCGGGCAGCCTTGAACACTGAAGCTTTCTTT.

The V and J genes are TRBV2 and TRBJ1-1; the D is unclear. The CDR3 is 11 residues long. Per germline, CDR1 SNHLY and CDR2 FYNNEI. The V end was cut by 1 base, the J end by 11 bases, with 8 bases between. The CDR3 loop is CASSEGRGAFF. The CDR3 DNA sequence: TGTGCCAGCAGTGAAGGCCGTGGGGCTTTCTTT.

The chain links TRBV19 to TRBJ2-7; D possibly matches TRBD1 or TRBD2 (6 bases each). The V and J ends lost 9 bases and 4 bases respectively, with 19 bases between them. The CDR3 extends over 14 amino acids. Looked up from germline, CDR1 is LNHDA and CDR2 is SQIVND (reference sequence). The CDR3 region has the DNA TGTGCCAGCCGAGACGCCGGGGGCGAATACGAGCAGTACTTC. Its protein product is CASRDAGGEYEQYF.

The CDR3 sequence: CASSGNTEAFF. The CDR3 DNA follows: TGCGCCAGCAGCGGGAACACTGAAGCTTTCTTT. The rearrangement uses TRBV5-1 and TRBJ1-1; D unclear. The CDR3 has 11 residues. Trimming shortened V by 4 bases and J by 1 base, and 2 bases separated the two germline ends. From germline, CDR1 is SGHRS and CDR2 YFSETQ.

J is TRBJ1-5 and V is TRBV18; possibly TRBD1 for D (5 bases). The CDR3 runs to 17 residues. Per the germline V gene, CDR1 is KGHSH and CDR2 is LQKENI. Trimming left V 2 bases short and J 8 bases short, with 22 bases between. The CDR3 reads CASSPVRARDGREPQHF. CDR3 bases: TGTGCCAGCTCACCAGTCAGGGCCCGGGACGGGAGAGAGCCCCAGCATTTT. The whole variable domain, remainder taken from reference TRBV18 and TRBJ1-5, is NAGVMQNPRHLVRRRGQEARLRCSPMKGHSHVYWYRQLPEEGLKFMVYLQKENIIDESGMPKERFSAEFPKEGPSILRIQQVVRGDSAAYFCASSPVRARDGREPQHFGDGTRLSIL.

This clone has a handful of counts. CDR3 residues: CASSSPEETQYF. The DNA for the CDR3 is TGTGCCAGCAGCTCCCCGGAAGAGACCCAGTACTTC. The gene calls are TRBV9 and TRBJ2-5; D gene unclear. The CDR3 sequence is 12 residues long. Germline V gives CDR1 SGDLS, CDR2 YYNGEE. Trimming pared 4 bases from V and 3 bases from J, leaving 7 bases between.

This rearrangement joins TRBV27 to TRBJ1-4; D is unclear. Trimming shortened V by 6 bases and J by 4 bases, and 12 bases separated the two germline ends. The CDR3 covers 14 residues. Germline V lookup: CDR1 MNHEY, CDR2 SMNVEV (reference sequence). The CDR3 here is CASRRTGVNEKLFF. CDR3 nucleotide sequence: TGTGCCAGCAGGCGGACTGGAGTTAATGAAAAACTGTTTTTT. Full variable domain (remainder filled in from reference TRBV27 and TRBJ1-4): EAQVTQNPRYLITVTGKKLTVTCSQNMNHEYMSWYRQDPGLGLRQIYYSMNVEVTDKGDVPEGYKVSRKEKRNFPLILESPSPNQTSLYFCASRRTGVNEKLFFGSGTQLSVL.

The genes are TRBV18 and TRBJ1-3; D perhaps matches TRBD1 (6 bases). Trimming removed 2 bases at V and 0 bases at J, with 8 bases between. The CDR3 runs 15 residues. Germline V gene lookup returns CDR1 KGHSH and CDR2 LQKENI. The CDR3 here is CASSPDRPSGNTIYF. The CDR3 DNA follows: TGTGCCAGCTCACCAGACAGGCCCTCTGGAAACACCATATATTTT.

This chain uses TRBV19 with TRBJ1-5; 7 nucleotides align to TRBD1. The CDR3 sequence is 18 residues long. In germline, CDR1 is LNHDA, CDR2 SQIVND (reference sequence). The ends lost 2 bases at V and 4 bases at J; junction bases unmatched: 14. The CDR3 region has the DNA TGTGCCAGTAGTATAACCCACCACAGGGGCCGCCCTAATCAGCCCCAGCATTTT. Translation: CASSITHHRGRPNQPQHF. The full variable domain, rest sourced from reference TRBV19 and TRBJ1-5, is DGGITQSPKYLFRKEGQNVTLSCEQNLNHDAMYWYRQDPGQGLRLIYYSQIVNDFQKGDIAEGYSVSREKKESFPLTVTSAQKNPTAFYLCASSITHHRGRPNQPQHFGDGTRLSIL.

The gene calls are TRBV10-3 and TRBJ2-1; D is possibly TRBD1 (6 bases). CDR1 and CDR2 from the germline V gene are ENHRY and SYGVKD. This CDR3 contains 15 residues. Trimming pared 6 bases from V and 8 bases from J, leaving 20 bases between. The CDR3 reads CAIRGDQGRIDEQFF. The CDR3 bases are TGTGCCATCAGGGGGGATCAGGGGCGAATCGATGAGCAGTTCTTC.

This clone was recorded once. The chain employs TRBV10-2 and TRBJ2-3; D not certain. The germline V gene has CDR1 WSHSY and CDR2 SAAADI. The length of the CDR3 is 11 residues. The V end lost 6 bases, the J end lost 8 bases, and 9 bases lay between the germline ends. The CDR3 sequence: CASSYSGTQYF. The DNA for the CDR3 is TGCGCCAGCAGCTACTCCGGTACGCAGTATTTT.